A single T cell receptor beta chain is shown here with its context. Its target is not known. The sample comes from a study of a mutant IDH1 vaccine in newly diagnosed glioma. Overall study context: The vaccination schedule gave patients eight doses in weeks 1, 3, 5, 7, 11, 15, 19 and 23. Treated patients showed a male proportion of about 62%, a female proportion of about 40%, and a mean age of 40.4 years. Findings and limits, study-wide: Immune responses induced by the vaccine were seen in 93.3% of patients, spanning multiple MHC alleles.

Some clones are missing from TCRdb's copy, which holds only in-frame ones; the method was immunoSEQ multiplex PCR. Among roughly 70,000 clones listed, 84% were seen once. The V gene lost 4 bases and the J gene lost 5 bases, with 14 bases spanning the gap. This CDR3 contains 15 residues. Looked up from germline, CDR1 is SGHTA and CDR2 is FQGNSA. The time point: week 11, during vaccination. What each vaccine dose contained was 300 ug of mutant IDH1 20-mer peptide, accompanied by topical imiquimod. The specimen comprised PBMCs, sampled from a glioma patient whose treatment included an IDH1 peptide vaccine. This sequence joins TRBV7-2 and TRBJ2-2; D may be TRBD2 (6 bases). This TCR derives from a woman aged 50 to 65 with glioma. CDR3 sequence (DNA): TGTGCCAGCAGCTACCGCAGCAGCGGGACCGGGGAGCTGTTTTTT. Protein sequence: CASSYRSSGTGELFF.